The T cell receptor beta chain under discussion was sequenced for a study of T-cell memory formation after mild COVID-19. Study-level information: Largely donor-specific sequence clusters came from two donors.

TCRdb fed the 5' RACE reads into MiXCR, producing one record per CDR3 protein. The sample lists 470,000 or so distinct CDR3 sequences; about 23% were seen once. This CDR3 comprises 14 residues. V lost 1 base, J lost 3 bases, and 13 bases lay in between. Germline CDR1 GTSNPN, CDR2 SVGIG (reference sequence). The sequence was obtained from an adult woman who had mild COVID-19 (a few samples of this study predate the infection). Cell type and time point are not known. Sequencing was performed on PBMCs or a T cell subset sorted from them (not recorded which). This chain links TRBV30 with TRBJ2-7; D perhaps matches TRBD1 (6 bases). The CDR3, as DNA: TGTGCCTGGAGTGCCGGACAGTTGGGCTACGAGCAGTACTTC. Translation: CAWSAGQLGYEQYF.